Below are 11 T cell receptor beta chains sequenced from a single sample in a study of tumor and adjacent non-tumor tissue in lung cancer. This sample's RNA came from whole unsorted tissue. A modified ARM-PCR protocol with three rounds of nested PCR amplified TCRbeta. TCRdb re-called the multiplex PCR reads through MiXCR, storing one row per CDR3 protein. The data contain about 85,000 distinct CDR3 sequences, roughly 62% of them singletons. The sequencing input was lung tumor tissue. The receptors originated from a man between 65 and 85 years old with non-small cell lung cancer.

DNA of the CDR3: TGTGCCAGCAGCTTAACAGGGGCTGGTGAGAAGTACTTC. Residues: CASSLTGAGEKYF. The chain employs TRBV13 and TRBJ2-7; 7 bases fit TRBD1. Germline-derived CDR1 and CDR2 are PRHDT and FYEKMQ (reference sequence). This CDR3 spans 13 amino acids. V lost 2 bases and J lost 11; bases outside the gene matches: 9. Based on the CDR3 plus reference TRBV13 and TRBJ2-7, the full variable domain is AAGVIQSPRHLIKEKRETATLKCYPIPRHDTVYWYQQGPGQDPQFLISFYEKMQSDKGSIPDRFSAQQFSDYHSELNMSSLELGDSALYFCASSLTGAGEKYFGPGTRLTVT.

This clonotype was detected only a few times. It may be a read error: a sequence one base away is much more abundant. The chain links TRBV20-1 to TRBJ2-7; 7 positions match TRBD1. The CDR3 is 14 amino acids. In germline, CDR1 is DFQATT, CDR2 SNEGSKA (reference sequence). The trim removed 0 bases at V and 3 bases at J, leaving 5 bases unmatched. In DNA, the CDR3 is TGCAGTGCTAGAGAAGACAGGGACGTCTACGAGCAGTACTTC. Translating it yields CSAREDRDVYEQYF.

With regard to this clonotype: Since a much larger clone is just one base distant, this may be a read error. The V call is TRBV12-3 or TRBV12-4, the J call TRBJ2-2, with D possibly TRBD2 on 5 matching bases. The CDR3 sequence is 14 residues long. This CDR3 is CASSPRLQAGELVF. In DNA form, the CDR3 reads TGTGCCAGCAGCCCGAGGCTCCAAGCCGGGGAGCTGGTTTTT.

This clonotype was observed many times. J is TRBJ2-5 and V is TRBV7-8, with D hard to call. Looked up from germline, CDR1 is SGHVS and CDR2 is FQNEAQ. Trimming pared 2 bases from V and 3 bases from J, leaving 7 bases between. The CDR3 covers 13 residues. The CDR3: CASSLTFKETQYF. CDR3 coding DNA: TGTGCCAGCAGCTTAACCTTTAAAGAGACCCAGTACTTC.

This clonotype was seen only once. Since the CDR3 does not end with the conserved phenylalanine or tryptophan, this likely comes from a read error. This chain links TRBV11-2 with TRBJ2-3, with 7 positions matching TRBD2. With 4 bases clipped from V and 7 bases from J, the junction kept 14 bases outside the gene matches. The CDR3 spans 16 residues. Germline V gene data show CDR1 as SGHAT and CDR2 as FQNNGV. CDR3 DNA sequence: TGTGCCAGCAGCTCCGGGACTACCACTTGGTCAAATACGCAGTATTGT. It yields the protein CASSSGTTTWSNTQYC.

This clonotype was counted a single time. At one of its ends the junction is not consistent with the germline gene, which may arise from a read error. The V gene is TRBV4-1, the J gene TRBJ2-1; TRBD2 agrees at 10 bases. Germline assignment: CDR1 MGHRA and CDR2 YSYEKL. CDR3 length equals 17 residues. Written as DNA, the CDR3 is TGCGCCAACAGCCAGGAAGGAGCGGGAGGGCGCCCTCATGAGCAGTTCTTC. As protein: CANSQEGAGGRPHEQFF.

This clonotype came up a few times. A much larger clone is a single base away; this may be a read error. The CDR3 spells CAIPTGTGVTGELFF. For the CDR3, the DNA is TGTGCCATTCCGACCGGGACAGGGGTTACCGGGGAGCTGTTTTTT. The chain employs TRBV6-6 and TRBJ2-2, with 10 bases matching TRBD1. Losses at the gene ends were 10 bases for V and 5 bases for J; bases not matched to a gene: 10. Germline V gene data show CDR1 as MNHNY and CDR2 as SVGAGI (reference sequence). The CDR3 spans 15 residues.

The CDR3 here is CANSLDRGTNNEQFF. CDR3 DNA: TGTGCTAACAGCTTAGATAGGGGAACTAACAATGAGCAGTTCTTC. The chain links TRBV11-3 to TRBJ2-1; a possible D gene is TRBD1 (5 bases). In germline, CDR1 is SGHNT, CDR2 YENEEA. This CDR3 has 15 amino acids.

The CDR3 protein is CASKGTGTYEQYF. As DNA, the CDR3 is TGTGCCAGTAAGGGGACGGGTACCTACGAGCAGTACTTC. This sequence joins TRBV19 and TRBJ2-7, with D perhaps matching TRBD1 or TRBD2 (5 bases each). This CDR3 contains 13 residues. The germline V gene encodes CDR1 LNHDA and CDR2 SQIVND (reference sequence). V was clipped by 7 bases and J by 2 bases, with 12 bases between them. Filled out from reference TRBV19 and TRBJ2-7, the complete variable domain reads DGGITQSPKYLFRKEGQNVTLSCEQNLNHDAMYWYRQDPGQGLRLIYYSQIVNDFQKGDIAEGYSVSREKKESFPLTVTSAQKNPTAFYLCASKGTGTYEQYFGPGTRLTVT.

Notes on this clonotype: Its ends do not fully match the called genes, so a read error is possible. V usage is TRBV25-1 and J usage is TRBJ2-1; 8 bases align to TRBD2. The germline V gene has CDR1 MGHDK and CDR2 SYGVNS. CDR3 length: 16 residues. The CDR3 reads CASRENLAGAYIEQFF. In DNA form, the CDR3 reads TGTGCCAGCAGGGAAAACCTAGCGGGTGCCTACATTGAGCAGTTCTTC. Full variable domain (remainder filled in from reference TRBV25-1 and TRBJ2-1): EADIYQTPRYLVIGTGKKITLECSQTMGHDKMYWYQQDPGMELHLIHYSYGVNSTEKGDLSSESTVSRIRTEHFPLTLESARPSHTSQYLCASRENLAGAYIEQFFGPGTRLTVL.

Remarks on this clonotype: A much larger clone lies a single base off, so this may be a read error. The rearrangement joins TRBV24-1 to TRBJ2-3; the D call may be TRBD1 or TRBD2 (6 bases each). From germline, CDR1 is KGHDR and CDR2 SFDVKD. Trimming took off 3 bases at V and 4 bases at J, with 19 bases between the two ends. The CDR3 runs 17 residues. CDR3 sequence (DNA): TGTGCCACCAGTGATAATTCGGGGGCAGGGATATCAGATACGCAGTATTTT. Its translation: CATSDNSGAGISDTQYF.